This T cell receptor beta chain was identified in a study of CD8 T cells in Susac syndrome. Sequencing of TCR beta was undertaken in CD8+ and CD4+ T cells derived from blood. Through negative isolation, CD4+ and CD8+ T cells were obtained, while TEMRA cells were enriched using FACS. Concerning this clonotype itself: What it recognizes is unknown.

Study results and caveats: The number of individuals included in the study's TCR sequencing and HLA analysis was acknowledged as relatively small.

With random hexamers, roughly 0.5 to 1 ug RNA was reverse transcribed. The amplification used immunoSEQ multiplex PCR on TCR beta CDR3; it spanned 54 Vbeta and 13 Jbeta. TCRdb called the immunoSEQ multiplex PCR reads again in MiXCR, with one record for every CDR3 protein. The table shows roughly 200,000 distinct CDR3 sequences, with around 95% occurring only once. V was shortened by 5 bases and J by 2 bases, with 15 bases between the two germline ends. The CDR3 has 15 amino acids. Germline V lookup: CDR1 SEHNR, CDR2 FQNEAQ (reference sequence). This receptor was obtained from a human donor with multiple sclerosis. The rearrangement joins TRBV7-9 to TRBJ1-1; D is undetermined. The source material was CD4+ T cells from PBMCs. This CDR3 reads CASSLRQASNTEAFF. CDR3 DNA: TGTGCCAGCAGCCTTCGTCAGGCGTCTAACACTGAAGCTTTCTTT.